The sequence of this T cell receptor beta chain was determined in a study of OX40 agonist ivuxolimab in advanced cancers. Study-level points and caveats: Antigen targets of the expanded peripheral T cells went undetermined.

Profiling relied on immunoSEQ multiplex PCR, and the TCRdb table lists in-frame clones only, not all of them. The repertoire consists of 60,000 to 100,000 clones, with 92% occurring once and the leading ten covering roughly 0.56%. Note on this clone: Its antigen is currently unknown. In the same sample, other DNA sequences code for this CDR3.

The origin of this receptor is an adult with an advanced solid tumor such as melanoma, head and neck, liver or kidney cancer. Source: CD4+ or CD8+ T cells sorted from blood, taken in a trial of the OX40 agonist ivuxolimab.

The CDR3 DNA follows: TGTGCCAGCAGCTTGGGGACAGTCTCGTGGCAGTACTTC. Protein: CASSLGTVSWQYF. V and J are TRBV11-2 and TRBJ2-7, with TRBD1 matching 7 bases. The CDR3 is made up of 13 amino acids. V dropped 3 bases and J dropped 9; count of bases not matched to a gene: 8. Germline CDR1 is SGHAT and CDR2 is FQNNGV.